This TCR beta chain was observed in a study of T-cell memory formation after mild COVID-19. Study-level points and caveats: Clones that contracted clustered mainly in CM and EM if CD4+ and in EMRA if CD8+.

Sample barcodes and UMIs were carried by the TCR alpha and TCR beta cDNA libraries that 5'RACE generated with constant-segment primers. TCRdb redid the calling of the 5' RACE reads with MiXCR, one entry per CDR3 protein. This table holds roughly 510,000 distinct CDR3 sequences, 17% found once. CDR3 length: 15 amino acids. Unmatched junction bases numbered 8, after V lost 5 bases and J lost 4 bases. In germline, CDR1 is MNHEY, CDR2 SVGEGT. As for this clonotype: Antigen unknown.

The specimen was PBMCs or a T cell subset sorted from them (not recorded which). The V call is TRBV6-2 or TRBV6-3, the J call TRBJ1-5; TRBD1 matches at 7 bases. This receptor was obtained from an adult woman who had mild COVID-19 (a few samples of this study predate the infection). Cell type and time point are not known. The CDR3 spells CASSRKGTANQPQHF. The DNA for the CDR3 is TGTGCCAGCAGTAGAAAGGGGACAGCTAATCAGCCCCAGCATTTT.